The 10 T cell receptor beta chains below were found in one sample sequenced in a study of chemoradiotherapy in HPV16-positive cancers. Sequencing used immunoSEQ multiplex PCR; TCRdb keeps in-frame clones, though not all of them. This sample has 30,000 to 35,000 clones, with over 75% found just once. Sequenced material: blood, taken from a patient who underwent chemoradiotherapy. The receptor source for this set is a human donor with HPV-associated anogenital cancer.

This clone was seen more than once but under ten times. V and J are TRBV27 and TRBJ2-1; D is unclear. The V gene lost 5 bases and the J gene lost 7 bases, with 15 bases spanning the gap. The CDR3 covers 14 residues. Germline V CDR1 and CDR2: MNHEY, SMNVEV (reference sequence). CDR3 sequence: CASSRASRWNEQFF. The CDR3 nucleotides read TGTGCCAGCAGTCGTGCCTCCAGATGGAATGAGCAGTTCTTC.

This chain uses TRBV9 with TRBJ1-2; possible D gene TRBD1, 6 bases. The CDR3 has 15 amino acids. The V gene lost 4 bases and the J gene lost 10 bases, with 23 bases spanning the gap. Germline values: CDR1 SGDLS, CDR2 YYNGEE. Written as DNA, the CDR3 is TGTGCCAGCAGCCCCCACTCTACAGGGAGGGTTGACTACACCTTC. It codes for CASSPHSTGRVDYTF.

V and J are TRBV6-5 and TRBJ2-7, with D possibly TRBD2 on 5 matching bases. The germline V gene has CDR1 MNHEY and CDR2 SVGAGI. The V end was cut by 6 bases, the J end by 5 bases, with 14 bases between. CDR3 size: 13 residues. The CDR3 loop reads CASRPSSLDEQYF. CDR3 DNA sequence: TGTGCCAGCAGACCTAGCTCCCTAGACGAGCAGTACTTC.

This chain connects TRBV7-6 to TRBJ2-1; 7 nucleotides align to TRBD1. Per the germline V gene, CDR1 is SGHVS and CDR2 is FNYEAQ. This CDR3 comprises 13 residues. Germline trimming cut 5 bases from V and 6 bases from J; bases unmatched to any gene: 4. The CDR3 nucleotides are TGTGCCAGCAGCCTTCGACAGGGCAATGAGCAGTTCTTC. It encodes CASSLRQGNEQFF.

This chain uses TRBV9 with TRBJ2-1; weak D call: TRBD2 (5 bases). This CDR3 has 14 residues. Looked up from germline, CDR1 is SGDLS and CDR2 is YYNGEE. Trimming removed 0 bases at V and 6 bases at J, with 10 bases between. DNA of the CDR3: TGTGCCAGCAGCGTAGACCCGGGGAGCAATGAGCAGTTCTTC. Translation gives CASSVDPGSNEQFF.

V is TRBV4-2 and J is TRBJ1-1, with 7 bases matching TRBD1. The CDR3 is made up of 16 amino acids. With V trimmed by 4 bases and J by 4 bases, 12 bases remained unmatched. CDR1 is LGHNA, CDR2 YNFKEQ, per germline. CDR3 nucleotide sequence: TGTGCCAGCAGCCCAGGGGGAGCCTCGGGGACCACTGAAGCTTTCTTT. It is translated as CASSPGGASGTTEAFF.

This CDR3 is CASRVEGRGYGYTF. CDR3 nucleotide sequence: TGTGCCAGTAGGGTAGAGGGAAGGGGCTATGGCTACACCTTC. The chain joins TRBV19 to TRBJ1-2, with D perhaps TRBD1 (5 bases). Germline V lookup: CDR1 LNHDA, CDR2 SQIVND (reference sequence). This CDR3 comprises 14 residues. Between the trimmed V and J ends, which lost 6 bases and 4 bases, there was a span of 15 bases. Together with reference TRBV19 and TRBJ1-2, the CDR3 gives the full variable domain: DGGITQSPKYLFRKEGQNVTLSCEQNLNHDAMYWYRQDPGQGLRLIYYSQIVNDFQKGDIAEGYSVSREKKESFPLTVTSAQKNPTAFYLCASRVEGRGYGYTFGSGTRLTVV.

The rearrangement joins TRBV5-6 to TRBJ2-1; D remains unclear. The CDR3 is 14 amino acids. V was clipped by 0 bases and J by 0 bases, with 4 bases between them. CDR1 is SGHDT and CDR2 is YYEEEE in the germline V gene. The CDR3 DNA follows: TGTGCCAGCAGCTTGGACAGCTCCTACAATGAGCAGTTCTTC. Residues: CASSLDSSYNEQFF. Full variable domain (outside the CDR3, taken from reference TRBV5-6 and TRBJ2-1): DAGVTQSPTHLIKTRGQQVTLRCSPKSGHDTVSWYQQALGQGPQFIFQYYEEEERQRGNFPDRFSGHQFPNYSSELNVNALLLGDSALYLCASSLDSSYNEQFFGPGTRLTVL.

The chain is built from TRBV11-2 and TRBJ2-1, with 11 bases aligning to TRBD2. The germline CDR1 and CDR2 sequences are SGHAT and FQNNGV. The junction had 10 bases not matched to a gene; V was cut back by 4 bases and J by 8 bases. There are 16 residues in the CDR3. CDR3 region: CASSWLPGLAVDEQFF. CDR3 in DNA: TGTGCCAGCAGCTGGCTCCCGGGACTAGCGGTCGATGAGCAGTTCTTC. Using reference TRBV11-2 and TRBJ2-1 for the parts outside the CDR3, the full variable domain is EAGVAQSPRYKIIEKRQSVAFWCNPISGHATLYWYQQILGQGPKLLIQFQNNGVVDDSQLPKDRFSAERLKGVDSTLKIQPAKLEDSAVYLCASSWLPGLAVDEQFFGPGTRLTVL.

The CDR3 coding sequence is TGCAGCGTTACAGGGGGCCTGGGGGCCAACGTCCTGACTTTC. This translates into CSVTGGLGANVLTF. The chain has TRBV29-1 and TRBJ2-6; 9 bases line up with TRBD1. Looked up from germline, CDR1 is SQVTM and CDR2 is ANQGSEA. The V and J ends lost 5 bases and 4 bases, in that order; junction bases with no gene match: 3. The CDR3 covers 14 residues.